The 22 T cell receptor beta chains presented below share a single source sample, sequenced in a study of blood T cell repertoires in COVID-19. Repertoires were generated with immunoSEQ multiplex PCR, while TCRdb's copy carries only in-frame clones and drops some. The sample records 400,000 or so clones, around 87% being singletons. Sequenced material: peripheral blood. Source of these receptors: a human donor in a cohort sampled during active COVID-19.

J is TRBJ2-3 and V is TRBV30; 9 bases line up with TRBD1. This CDR3 region has 14 residues. Losses at the gene ends were 5 bases for V and 4 bases for J; bases not matched to a gene: 7. Germline-derived CDR1 and CDR2 are GTSNPN and SVGIG (reference sequence). The CDR3 sequence: CAWGRTGAPDTQYF. The CDR3 DNA is TGTGCCTGGGGTCGGACAGGGGCCCCAGATACGCAGTATTTT.

The rearrangement joins TRBV4-1 to TRBJ1-1; D might be TRBD1 (5 bases). The V gene's germline CDR1 is MGHRA and CDR2 YSYEKL. V gave up 4 bases and J gave up 5 bases, with 14 bases separating them. The CDR3 has 14 residues. CDR3 nucleotides: TGCGCCAGCAGCCGGGGCATTGGGCAAACTGAAGCTTTCTTT. It specifies CASSRGIGQTEAFF.

The table lists this clone with a count of one. The CDR3 coding sequence is TGTGCAAGTCGCTCATGGGACTCTGGTGGCTACACCTTC. It codes for CASRSWDSGGYTF. This chain uses TRBV12-2 with TRBJ1-2. TRBV12-2 is a known pseudogene. CDR3 length equals 13 residues.

The chain joins TRBV27 to TRBJ1-5; 9 positions match TRBD1. This CDR3 is built from 15 residues. Unmatched junction bases numbered 3, after V lost 5 bases and J lost 1 base. Germline V gene sequence: CDR1 MNHEY, CDR2 SMNVEV (reference sequence). CDR3 loop: CASSPTGGSNQPQHF. Here the CDR3 DNA reads TGTGCCAGCAGTCCGACAGGGGGGAGCAATCAGCCCCAGCATTTT.

This clone has only one observation. The chain uses TRBV24-1 and TRBJ2-7, with a tentative D call TRBD1 (6 bases). V lost 1 base and J 0 bases, leaving 12 bases between the germline ends. The CDR3 sequence is 16 residues long. Germline V lookup: CDR1 KGHDR, CDR2 SFDVKD. The CDR3 sequence is CATSDFEGVSSYEQYF. DNA for the CDR3: TGTGCCACCAGTGATTTTGAGGGGGTTAGCTCCTACGAGCAGTACTTC.

V usage is TRBV4-1 and J usage is TRBJ1-2, with TRBD1 matching over 7 bases. Per germline, CDR1 MGHRA and CDR2 YSYEKL. V shed 2 bases and J 8 bases; nucleotides not matched to a gene: 5. There are 13 residues in the CDR3. CDR3 residues: CASSQQGVRGYTF. The DNA for the CDR3 is TGCGCCAGCAGCCAACAGGGGGTGCGAGGCTACACCTTC.

The chain is built from TRBV2 and TRBJ1-4; the match to TRBD1 covers 8 bases. Germline V gene sequence: CDR1 SNHLY, CDR2 FYNNEI. The V gene end was trimmed by 6 bases and the J gene end by 4 bases; junction bases not matched to a gene: 10. The CDR3 is made up of 16 amino acids. CDR3 in amino acids: CASRTDRELINEKLFF. In nucleotides, the CDR3 is TGTGCCAGCAGGACGGACAGGGAACTCATTAATGAAAAACTGTTTTTT.

In this sample, this clone turned up once. V gene TRBV5-6 combines with J gene TRBJ1-3, with D unresolved. The germline CDR1 and CDR2 sequences are SGHDT and YYEEEE. The CDR3 is made up of 16 amino acids. Trimming pared 0 bases from V and 1 base from J, leaving 11 bases between. DNA for the CDR3: TGTGCCAGCAGCTTGGCTGGCGGAGTTTCTGGAAACACCATATATTTT. Its translation: CASSLAGGVSGNTIYF.

This sequence joins TRBV14 and TRBJ1-2; D unclear. The CDR3 is 16 amino acids. The ends were cut back, 0 bases at V and 6 bases at J, with 17 bases in the middle. Per the germline V gene, CDR1 is SGHDN and CDR2 is FVKESK. DNA of the CDR3: TGTGCCAGCAGCCAAGATTTGCGCCCGCGCCCCAATGGCTACACCTTC. Protein: CASSQDLRPRPNGYTF. Full variable domain (remainder filled in from reference TRBV14 and TRBJ1-2): EAGVTQFPSHSVIEKGQTVTLRCDPISGHDNLYWYRRVMGKEIKFLLHFVKESKQDESGMPNNRFLAERTGGTYSTLKVQPAELEDSGVYFCASSQDLRPRPNGYTFGSGTRLTVV.

The rearrangement uses TRBV14 and TRBJ2-1, with D tentatively TRBD2 (6 bases). V lost 3 bases and J 4 bases, leaving 10 bases between the germline ends. The germline V gene has CDR1 SGHDN and CDR2 FVKESK. The CDR3 sequence is 14 residues long. CDR3 region: CASSQAGLYNEQFF. The CDR3 nucleotides read TGTGCCAGCAGCCAGGCGGGGTTGTACAATGAGCAGTTCTTC. The variable domain in full, completed from reference TRBV14 and TRBJ2-1, reads EAGVTQFPSHSVIEKGQTVTLRCDPISGHDNLYWYRRVMGKEIKFLLHFVKESKQDESGMPNNRFLAERTGGTYSTLKVQPAELEDSGVYFCASSQAGLYNEQFFGPGTRLTVL.

The chain recombines TRBV12-3 or TRBV12-4 with TRBJ2-1; no definite D call. V dropped 0 bases and J dropped 9 bases, with 9 bases sitting between them. CDR3 size: 13 residues. The CDR3 here is CASSLAKRSEQFF. DNA for the CDR3: TGTGCCAGCAGTTTAGCGAAGCGAAGTGAGCAGTTCTTC.

The J gene is TRBJ2-7, the V gene TRBV7-9, with 11 bases that match TRBD2. V was clipped by 8 bases and J by 2 bases; unmatched bases: 5. Germline loops: CDR1 SEHNR, CDR2 FQNEAQ (reference sequence). The CDR3 sequence is 14 residues long. CDR3 protein: CASGFSGGAYEQYF. CDR3 DNA: TGTGCCAGCGGATTTAGCGGGGGGGCCTACGAGCAGTACTTC.

CDR3 DNA: TGTGCCAGCATTCAGACAACGAACTATGGCTACACCTTC. Protein product: CASIQTTNYGYTF. This chain joins TRBV6-5 and TRBJ1-2; D is uncertain. The germline CDR1 and CDR2 sequences are MNHEY and SVGAGI. CDR3 length: 13 amino acids. Trimming took off 7 bases at V and 2 bases at J, with 11 bases between the two ends.

This chain uses TRBV7-2 with TRBJ1-2; D gene unclear. This CDR3 has 18 residues. V was clipped by 0 bases and J by 0 bases, with 17 bases between them. Germline lookup yields CDR1 SGHTA and CDR2 FQGNSA. CDR3 coding DNA: TGTGCCAGCAGCTTAGCGCCTCTAGGCCCCCCCCCTAACTATGGCTACACCTTC. Amino acids: CASSLAPLGPPPNYGYTF.

V usage is TRBV6-4 and J usage is TRBJ1-6; no clear D. The CDR3 runs 11 residues. Trimming took 10 bases from V and 10 from J, leaving 11 bases between them. Germline values: CDR1 MRHNA, CDR2 SNTAGT. The CDR3 loop reads CATSRASPLHF. CDR3 DNA: TGTGCCACCTCGAGGGCCTCACCCCTCCACTTT.

The chain couples TRBV11-2 to TRBJ1-5; D ambiguous. V was cut by 0 bases and J by 3 bases, with 9 bases left in between. The CDR3 covers 15 residues. Germline CDR1 reads SGHAT; CDR2 reads FQNNGV. The CDR3 DNA reads as TGTGCCAGCAGCTTAGATTCCGGGAACAATCAGCCCCAGCATTTT. It specifies CASSLDSGNNQPQHF.

The sample holds a few counts of this clone. As DNA, the CDR3 is TGTGCCAGCAGTTTGACAGATACCATGAACACTGAAGCTTTCTTT. It encodes CASSLTDTMNTEAFF. The V call is TRBV28, the J call TRBJ1-1; the D gene is possibly TRBD1 (5 bases). The CDR3 length is 15 residues. Trimming shortened V by 3 bases and J by 0 bases, and 11 bases separated the two germline ends. In germline, CDR1 is MDHEN, CDR2 SYDVKM. Combining the CDR3 with reference TRBV28 and TRBJ1-1 gives the whole variable domain DVKVTQSSRYLVKRTGEKVFLECVQDMDHENMFWYRQDPGLGLRLIYFSYDVKMKEKGDIPEGYSVSREKKERFSLILESASTNQTSMYLCASSLTDTMNTEAFFGQGTRLTVV.

The V gene is TRBV7-3, the J gene TRBJ2-1; 8 bases agree with TRBD2. V was pared by 5 bases and J by 9 bases, with 18 bases of the junction left unmatched. CDR3 length equals 17 residues. CDR1 and CDR2 from the germline V gene are SGHTA and FQGTGA. CDR3 coding DNA: TGTGCCAGCAGCCCATCAATTCTAGCGGGTGTGGGAGGTGAGCAGTTCTTC. It is translated as CASSPSILAGVGGEQFF.

The chain employs TRBV13 and TRBJ2-2; no clear D. The length of the CDR3 is 13 residues. V lost 0 bases and J lost 6, with 5 bases in between. Germline V gene data show CDR1 as PRHDT and CDR2 as FYEKMQ (reference sequence). The CDR3: CASSLGEAGELFF. For the CDR3, the DNA is TGTGCCAGCAGCTTAGGTGAGGCCGGGGAGCTGTTTTTT.

CDR3 sequence (DNA): TGTGCCAGCAGCCCGGGGGGAGGGACCAATTCACCCCTCCACTTT. Its protein product is CASSPGGGTNSPLHF. J is TRBJ1-6 and V is TRBV5-4; weak D call: TRBD1 (5 bases). CDR3 length: 15 amino acids. V was trimmed by 4 bases and J by 7 bases, leaving 15 bases between them. Germline assignment: CDR1 SGHNT and CDR2 YYREEE (reference sequence).

The J gene is TRBJ1-1, the V gene TRBV19; possible D gene TRBD1, 6 bases. The germline V and J ends were trimmed by 6 bases and 4 bases, with 15 bases remaining between them. The CDR3 runs to 14 residues. Germline V lookup: CDR1 LNHDA, CDR2 SQIVND (reference sequence). The CDR3, as DNA: TGTGCCAGTAGATACATGGGGACATCCACTGAAGCTTTCTTT. Translating gives CASRYMGTSTEAFF.

The genes are TRBV5-1 and TRBJ1-1; TRBD1 matches at 8 bases. V was pared by 0 bases and J by 5 bases, with 15 bases of the junction left unmatched. The CDR3 extends over 18 amino acids. The germline gives CDR1 SGHRS, CDR2 YFSETQ. The CDR3 nucleotides are TGCGCCAGCAGCTTGGAATGGGGCAAGACAGGGGATAAGACTGAAGCTTTCTTT. Its protein is CASSLEWGKTGDKTEAFF.